These 15 T cell receptor beta chains share one sample of origin, sequenced in a study of cytotoxic CD8 clonotypes in ibrutinib-treated CLL. TCRdb's copy holds only in-frame clones and misses some; the assay was immunoSEQ multiplex PCR. This sample yields more than 200,000 clones, of which roughly 74% are seen a single time; over 15% belongs to the top ten. This sample comprised PBMCs, obtained after 24 months of ibrutinib treatment. All receptors derive from a human donor with chronic lymphocytic leukemia.

This clone was seen just once. CDR3 sequence (DNA): TGTGCCAGCAGTTACCCCGCGGGACTGATCTACGAGCAGTACTTC. This translates into CASSYPAGLIYEQYF. The rearrangement uses TRBV6-5 and TRBJ2-7; the D gene is possibly TRBD2 (6 bases). V was shortened by 2 bases and J by 3 bases, with 14 bases between the two germline ends. Per germline, CDR1 MNHEY and CDR2 SVGAGI. The CDR3 has 15 residues.

The chain recombines TRBV30 with TRBJ2-7; D is undetermined. Germline V lookup: CDR1 GTSNPN, CDR2 SVGIG (reference sequence). Trimming shortened V by 2 bases and J by 6 bases, and 8 bases separated the two germline ends. CDR3 length: 11 residues. As DNA, the CDR3 is TGTGCCTGGAGTCAAGGTACCGAGCAGTACTTC. Amino acids: CAWSQGTEQYF.

This chain uses TRBV30 with TRBJ2-2, with D uncertain. This CDR3 spans 15 amino acids. Germline CDR1 is GTSNPN and CDR2 is SVGIG (reference sequence). With 0 bases removed from V and 0 bases from J, the gap between germline ends came to 8 bases. The CDR3 loop reads CAWSVNGANTGELFF. The CDR3 bases are TGTGCCTGGAGTGTAAACGGAGCGAACACCGGGGAGCTGTTTTTT.

This clone was observed a handful of times. The gene calls are TRBV27 and TRBJ2-1, with a weak D call TRBD2 (5 bases). Per the germline V gene, CDR1 is MNHEY and CDR2 is SMNVEV (reference sequence). CDR3 length equals 15 residues. Trimming removed 5 bases at V and 8 bases at J, with 19 bases between. The CDR3 is CASSPHAADWDEQFF. The DNA for the CDR3 is TGTGCCAGCAGTCCCCACGCGGCGGACTGGGATGAGCAGTTCTTC.

V usage is TRBV4-3 and J usage is TRBJ2-7; no definite D call. The CDR3 is made up of 13 amino acids. Germline V CDR1 and CDR2: LGHNA, YSLEER. The V and J ends lost 0 bases and 6 bases respectively, with 9 bases between them. This CDR3 is CASSQEMVSEQYF. For the CDR3, the DNA is TGCGCCAGCAGCCAAGAAATGGTCTCCGAGCAGTACTTC.

V is TRBV2 and J is TRBJ1-2; D is uncertain. The CDR3 is 14 residues long. The V gene's germline CDR1 is SNHLY and CDR2 FYNNEI. V was shortened by 4 bases and J by 2 bases, with 11 bases between the two germline ends. In DNA form, the CDR3 reads TGTGCCAGCAGTGTATCCGGGTTCAACTATGGCTACACCTTC. Protein: CASSVSGFNYGYTF.

This clone was seen only once. This rearrangement joins TRBV9 to TRBJ2-7, with D unclear. This CDR3 region has 15 residues. Germline V CDR1 and CDR2: SGDLS, YYNGEE. The germline V and J ends were trimmed by 0 bases and 4 bases, with 14 bases remaining between them. CDR3 region: CASSVGAADVYEQYF. CDR3 in DNA: TGTGCCAGCAGCGTAGGGGCAGCCGATGTGTACGAGCAGTACTTC.

This clone has just a few counts. This rearrangement joins TRBV7-9 to TRBJ2-5; tentatively, D is TRBD1 (6 bases). From germline, CDR1 is SEHNR and CDR2 FQNEAQ (reference sequence). The CDR3 is made up of 14 amino acids. Trimming removed 4 bases at V and 4 bases at J, with 13 bases between. The CDR3 nucleotides read TGTGCCAGCAGCTCCCGGGACACCCGAGAGACCCAGTACTTC. Amino acid sequence: CASSSRDTRETQYF.

CDR3 region: CASSSQPGRGKAGELFF. CDR3 sequence (DNA): TGTGCCAGCAGTTCTCAACCCGGGAGGGGGAAGGCCGGGGAGCTGTTTTTT. The chain uses TRBV27 and TRBJ2-2, with 8 nucleotides matching TRBD2. The germline CDR1 and CDR2 sequences are MNHEY and SMNVEV (reference sequence). V gave up 4 bases and J gave up 6 bases; unmatched junction bases: 13. The CDR3 is made up of 17 amino acids.

This clone was counted a single time. The chain combines TRBV18 with TRBJ2-5; weak D call: TRBD2 (6 bases). The length of the CDR3 is 14 residues. V was trimmed by 1 base and J by 1 base, leaving 7 bases between them. The germline V gene encodes CDR1 KGHSH and CDR2 LQKENI. CDR3 sequence: CASSPRRAQETQYF. CDR3 DNA: TGTGCCAGCTCACCACGGAGGGCCCAAGAGACCCAGTACTTC.

This clone was seen more than once but under ten times. A junction boundary mismatches the germline segment, possibly from a read error. This sequence joins TRBV7-7 and TRBJ1-1; D is unresolved. The CDR3 contains 13 residues. Germline V gene data show CDR1 as SSHAT and CDR2 as FNYEAQ (reference sequence). Here the CDR3 DNA reads TGTGCTAGCAGCTTAGCGGTCTACACTGAAGCTTTCTTT. It yields the protein CASSLAVYTEAFF.

J is TRBJ2-7 and V is TRBV29-1; D possibly corresponds to TRBD2 (5 bases). V was cut by 6 bases and J by 7 bases, with 13 bases left in between. Germline V gives CDR1 SQVTM, CDR2 ANQGSEA. The CDR3 sequence is 11 residues long. CDR3 amino acids: CSVTNRGEQYF. CDR3 DNA sequence: TGCAGCGTAACCAACCGGGGAGAGCAGTACTTC.

The chain has TRBV2 and TRBJ1-3; maybe TRBD1 (5 bases). The germline CDR1 and CDR2 sequences are SNHLY and FYNNEI. Trimming took 9 bases from V and 0 from J, leaving 12 bases between them. The CDR3 sequence is 14 residues long. As DNA, the CDR3 is TGTGCCAGTCGATCTGGGGGCTCTGGAAACACCATATATTTT. This codes for CASRSGGSGNTIYF.

This rearrangement joins TRBV6-5 to TRBJ1-1; D uncertain. With 3 bases removed from V and 4 bases from J, the gap between germline ends came to 9 bases. The germline gives CDR1 MNHEY, CDR2 SVGAGI. This CDR3 has 13 amino acids. CDR3 nucleotides: TGTGCCAGCAGTTATAGTGTGGGCACTGAAGCTTTCTTT. It codes for CASSYSVGTEAFF.

In this sample, this clone turned up once. The gene calls are TRBV11-2 and TRBJ1-1; TRBD1 matches 12 bases. V shed 0 bases, J shed 4 bases, and the junction held 9 bases outside the gene matches. The CDR3 is made up of 18 amino acids. CDR1 is SGHAT and CDR2 is FQNNGV in the germline V gene. The CDR3 DNA reads TGTGCCAGCAGCTTAGATGGGGGACAGGGGGCGTGGGGCACTGAAGCTTTCTTT. It yields the protein CASSLDGGQGAWGTEAFF.